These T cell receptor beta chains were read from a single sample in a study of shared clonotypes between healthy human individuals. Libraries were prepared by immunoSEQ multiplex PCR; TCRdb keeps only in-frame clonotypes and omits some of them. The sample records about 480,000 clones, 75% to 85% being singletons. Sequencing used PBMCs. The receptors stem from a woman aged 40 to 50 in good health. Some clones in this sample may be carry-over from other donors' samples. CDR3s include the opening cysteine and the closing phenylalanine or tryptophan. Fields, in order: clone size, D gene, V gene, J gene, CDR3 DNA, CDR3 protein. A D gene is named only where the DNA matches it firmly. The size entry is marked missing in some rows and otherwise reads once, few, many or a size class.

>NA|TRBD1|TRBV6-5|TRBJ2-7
TGTGCCAGCAGGGAGACAGGGCAATACGAGCAGTACTTC
CASRETGQYEQYF
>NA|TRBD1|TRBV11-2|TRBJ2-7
TGTGCCAGCAGCTTAGGACAGGGGATCTACGAGCAGTACTTC
CASSLGQGIYEQYF
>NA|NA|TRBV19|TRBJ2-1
TGTGCCAGTAGCAAAAACAAGGGGGAGCGGGAGTTCTTC
CASSKNKGEREFF
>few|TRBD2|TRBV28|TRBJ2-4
TGTGCCAGCAGTCTAGCGGGGGAGACAGTAGCCAAAAACATTCAGTACTTC
CASSLAGETVAKNIQYF
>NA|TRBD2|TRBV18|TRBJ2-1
TGTGCCAGCTCACCAGTCGGCGGGGGGGGCTCCTACAATGAGCAGTTCTTC
CASSPVGGGGSYNEQFF
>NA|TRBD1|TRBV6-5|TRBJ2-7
TGTGCCAGCAGTGACAGGGGTAACGAGCAGTACTTC
CASSDRGNEQYF
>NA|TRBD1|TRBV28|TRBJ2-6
TGTGCCAGCAGTTTACCGGGACAGATTGGGGCCAACGTCCTGACTTTC
CASSLPGQIGANVLTF
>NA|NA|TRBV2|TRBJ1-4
TGTGCCAGCAGTGAGTCGTCCAGGAGAAATGAAAAACTGTTTTTT
CASSESSRRNEKLFF
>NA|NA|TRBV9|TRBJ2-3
TGTGCCAGCAGCACCCAGGCGGCTAGCACAGATACGCAGTATTTT
CASSTQAASTDTQYF
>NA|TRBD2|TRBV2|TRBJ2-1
TGTGCCAGCAGTGATGTTAGCGGGAGTATCTATGAGCAGTTCTTC
CASSDVSGSIYEQFF
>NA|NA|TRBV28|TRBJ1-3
TGTGCCAGCAGTTTATACTCTCTTGGGGGGGGCAGGGGTACCTCTGGAAACACCATATATTTT
CASSLYSLGGGRGTSGNTIYF
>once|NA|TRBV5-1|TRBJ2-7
TGCGCCAGCAGCTTCCAAACCAACTCCTACGAGCAGTACTTC
CASSFQTNSYEQYF